The T cell receptor beta chain under discussion was sequenced for a study of PD-1 blockade in classical Hodgkin lymphoma. This clone came up a few times. All patients experienced relapse after autologous stem cell transplantation, and brentuximab vedotin exposure was variable. Using immunoSEQ multiplex PCR, the repertoire was profiled, and TCRdb retains in-frame clones only, with some absent. The data hold tens of thousands of clones, with 55% to 75% observed a single time. The CDR3 sequence is 17 residues long. Germline V lookup: CDR1 MNHEY, CDR2 SMNVEV (reference sequence). With 1 base removed from V and 1 base from J, the gap between germline ends came to 13 bases.

The chain combines TRBV27 with TRBJ2-2; D perhaps matches TRBD2 (5 bases). The material was peripheral blood mononuclear cells (PBMCs), obtained before the second cycle of nivolumab. The clonotype comes from a human donor with classical Hodgkin lymphoma. CDR3 coding DNA: TGTGCCAGCAGTTTATGGGCCGGGAACTTGAACACCGGGGAGCTGTTTTTT. This sequence encodes CASSLWAGNLNTGELFF.